The clone carrying this T cell receptor beta chain appeared once. The antigen remains undetermined. The data originate from a study of OX40 agonist ivuxolimab in advanced cancers. Findings and caveats of the study: At 0.1 to 3.0 mg/kg, CD4+ and CD8+ blood T cells expanded clonally by week 6. On average, CD8+ T cells had more expanded clones than CD4+.

The data were produced by immunoSEQ multiplex PCR, yet TCRdb's version contains in-frame clones alone and is incomplete. The sample shows under 65,000 clones, nearly 90% of them seen only once. The CDR3 is 12 residues long. Between the trimmed V and J ends, which lost 7 bases and 8 bases, there was a span of 13 bases. Germline V gene sequence: CDR1 MNHEY, CDR2 SVGAGI. This clonotype was obtained from an adult with an advanced solid tumor such as melanoma, head and neck, liver or kidney cancer. The chain combines TRBV6-5 with TRBJ2-3; D tentatively fits TRBD1 or TRBD2 (5 bases each). The source material was CD4+ or CD8+ T cells sorted from blood, sampled in a trial of the OX40 agonist ivuxolimab. The CDR3 here is CASTGEGATQYF. The CDR3 DNA follows: TGTGCCAGCACCGGGGAAGGGGCTACGCAGTATTTT.